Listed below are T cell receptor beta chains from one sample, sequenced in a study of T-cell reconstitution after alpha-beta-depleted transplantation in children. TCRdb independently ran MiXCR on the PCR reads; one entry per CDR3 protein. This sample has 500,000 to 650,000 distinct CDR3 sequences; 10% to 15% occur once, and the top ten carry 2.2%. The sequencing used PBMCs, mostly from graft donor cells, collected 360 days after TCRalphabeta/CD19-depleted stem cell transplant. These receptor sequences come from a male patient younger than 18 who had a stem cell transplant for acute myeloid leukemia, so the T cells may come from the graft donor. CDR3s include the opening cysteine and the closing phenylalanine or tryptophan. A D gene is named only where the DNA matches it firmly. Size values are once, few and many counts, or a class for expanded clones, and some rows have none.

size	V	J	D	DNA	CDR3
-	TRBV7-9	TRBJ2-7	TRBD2	TGTGCCAGCAGCTTACCCCCGGGACTATCCCCCTACGAGCAGTACTTC	CASSLPPGLSPYEQYF
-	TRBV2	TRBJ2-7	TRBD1	TGTGCCGCCGCCGGGACAGACCTTACCTACGAGCAGTACTTC	CAAAGTDLTYEQYF
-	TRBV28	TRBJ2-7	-	TGTGCCAGCAGTCGACGTCGTTCCAGCTCCTACGAGCAGTACTTC	CASSRRRSSSYEQYF
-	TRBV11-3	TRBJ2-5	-	TGTGCCAGCAGCTTCCGGGGGACTCAAGAGACCCAGTACTTC	CASSFRGTQETQYF
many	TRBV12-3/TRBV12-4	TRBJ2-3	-	TGTGCCAGCAGTTTGAGGGGATCCGATACGCAGTATTTT	CASSLRGSDTQYF
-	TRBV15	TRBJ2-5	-	TGTGCCACCAGCAGAGCTCTCGAGACCCAGTACTTC	CATSRALETQYF
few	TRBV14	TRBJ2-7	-	TGTGCCAGCAGCCAAGACGAAGCATTACGGACAGATGAGCAGTACTTC	CASSQDEALRTDEQYF
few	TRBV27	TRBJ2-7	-	TGTGCCAGCAGTCTACGGGACATCCTCCTTCGAGACGAGCAGTACTTC	CASSLRDILLRDEQYF
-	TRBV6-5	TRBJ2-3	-	TGTGCCAGCAGGGGAACGGGGGATACGCAGTATTTT	CASRGTGDTQYF
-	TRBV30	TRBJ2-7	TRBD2	TGTGCCTGGAAAGTGGCGGGAGGGCCGTCCTACGAGCAGTACTTC	CAWKVAGGPSYEQYF
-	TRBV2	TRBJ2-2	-	TGTGCCAGCAGAGGGGCCATCCCGCGGTTCAACACCGGGGAGCTGTTTTTT	CASRGAIPRFNTGELFF
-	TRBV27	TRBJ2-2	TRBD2	TGTGCCAGCAGTTTCGGGGGGAGGGTTTTCACCGGGGAGCTGTTTTTT	CASSFGGRVFTGELFF
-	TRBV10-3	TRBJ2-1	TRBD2	TGTGCCATCAGTGCTCTAGCGGGAGGAGGGAATGAGCAGTTCTTC	CAISALAGGGNEQFF
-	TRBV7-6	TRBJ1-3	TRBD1	TGTGCCAGCAGCTTAGCTGGGGACAGTCACTCTGGAAACACCATATATTTT	CASSLAGDSHSGNTIYF
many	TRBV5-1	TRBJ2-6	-	TGCGCCAGCAGCGCGTGGACACGGAGTGGCTCTGGGGCCAACGTCCTGACTTTC	CASSAWTRSGSGANVLTF
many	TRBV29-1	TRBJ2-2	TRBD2	TGCAGCGCGCTAGCGGGAGGAAACGGGGAGCTGTTTTTT	CSALAGGNGELFF
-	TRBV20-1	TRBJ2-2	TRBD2	TGCAGTGCTAGACCGGGACTAGCGGGAGTTCCCGGGGAGCTGTTTTTT	CSARPGLAGVPGELFF
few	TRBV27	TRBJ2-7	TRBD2	TGTGCCAGCAGTCGCGCTTTGACTAGCGGGAGGTACTACGAGCAGTACTTC	CASSRALTSGRYYEQYF
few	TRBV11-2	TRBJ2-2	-	TGTGCCAGCAGCCGTGAGTACACCGGGGAGCTGTTTTTT	CASSREYTGELFF
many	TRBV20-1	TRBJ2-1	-	TGCAGTGCTAGGCCACTTCCCGGGGGGCAAAACTCCTACAATGAGCAGTTCTTC	CSARPLPGGQNSYNEQFF
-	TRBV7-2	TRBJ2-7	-	TGTGCCAGCAGCTTAGTGCGGGCCGACGAGCAGTACTTC	CASSLVRADEQYF
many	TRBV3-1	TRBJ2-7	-	TGTGCCAGCAGCCAAGAAACCAGCAACGAGCAGTACTTC	CASSQETSNEQYF
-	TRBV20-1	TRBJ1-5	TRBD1	TGCAGTGCTAGAGAAAGACAGGGGTTAGCTCAGCCCCAGCATTTT	CSARERQGLAQPQHF
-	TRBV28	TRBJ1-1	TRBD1	TGTGCCGGTAGCCCCGTCCTGCGGACAGGGAACACTGAAGCTTTCTTT	CAGSPVLRTGNTEAFF
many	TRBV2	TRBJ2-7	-	TGTGCCAGCAGAAGTCAAGGGGGGACGGATTACGAGCAGTACTTC	CASRSQGGTDYEQYF
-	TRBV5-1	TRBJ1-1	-	TGCGCCAGCAGCTTGGGTCAGCAGAACACTGAAGCTTTCTTT	CASSLGQQNTEAFF
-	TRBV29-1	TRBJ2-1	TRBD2	TGCAGCGTTCCCGGACTAGCATTGTCCTACAATGAGCAGTTCTTC	CSVPGLALSYNEQFF
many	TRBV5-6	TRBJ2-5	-	TGTGCCAGCAGCTGGGGAGTCAGGGAGACCCAGTACTTC	CASSWGVRETQYF
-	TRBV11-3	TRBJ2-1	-	TGTGCCAGCAGCAACCATAGTGAGCAGTTCTTC	CASSNHSEQFF
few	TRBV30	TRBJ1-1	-	TGTGCCTGGAGCAGGGGTACTGAAGCTTTCTTT	CAWSRGTEAFF
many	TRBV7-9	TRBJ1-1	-	TGTGCCAGCAGCTCGGGTATAAGAGAGAACACTGAAGCTTTCTTT	CASSSGIRENTEAFF
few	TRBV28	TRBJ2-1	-	TGTGCCAGCAGTTTAACGCCGAACTACAATGAGCAGTTCTTC	CASSLTPNYNEQFF
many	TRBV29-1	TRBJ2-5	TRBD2	TGCAGCGCTGGGACTAGCGGACCCCTGGGAGAGACCCAGTACTTC	CSAGTSGPLGETQYF
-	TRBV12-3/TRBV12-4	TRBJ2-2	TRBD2	TGTGCCAGTAATCAGGGGTTAGCGGGAGGGCCCGGGGAGCTGTTTTTT	CASNQGLAGGPGELFF
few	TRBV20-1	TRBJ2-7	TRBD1	TGCAGTGCGTCCGGCCGATTAGGACAGGAATCCTACGAGCAGTACTTC	CSASGRLGQESYEQYF
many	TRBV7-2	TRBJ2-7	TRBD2	TGTGCCAGCAGCTTAGGGGGACTAGCGTGGGAGCAGTACTTC	CASSLGGLAWEQYF
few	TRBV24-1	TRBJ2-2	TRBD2	TGTGCCACCAGTGAACCCGGGACTAGCGGAAATAGGTGGGAGCTGTTTTTT	CATSEPGTSGNRWELFF
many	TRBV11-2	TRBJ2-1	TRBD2	TGTGCCAGCAGCATACTAGCGGGAGGGAGCTCCTACAATGAGCAGTTCTTC	CASSILAGGSSYNEQFF
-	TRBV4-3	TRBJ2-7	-	TGCGCCAGCAGCCAAATCGTTATCGGGTCCGAGACCTACGAGCAGTACTTC	CASSQIVIGSETYEQYF
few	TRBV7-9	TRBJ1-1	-	TGTGCCAGCAGCTTAGGGGACGTTCGTCTTGAAGCTTTCTTT	CASSLGDVRLEAFF
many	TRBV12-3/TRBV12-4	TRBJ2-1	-	TGTGCCAGCAGTTTATACGTCAATGAGCAGTTCTTC	CASSLYVNEQFF
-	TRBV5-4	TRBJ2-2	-	TGTGCCAGCAGCTTGGTGCCGGGGACCGGCCACACCGGGGAGCTGTTTTTT	CASSLVPGTGHTGELFF
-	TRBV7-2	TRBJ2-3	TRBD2	TGTGCCAGCAGCCCGGGGACTACTCTAGCTTTTGATACGCAGTATTTT	CASSPGTTLAFDTQYF
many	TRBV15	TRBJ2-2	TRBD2	TGTGCCACCAGTGCTCTAGCGGGAGCCGGGGAGCTGTTTTTT	CATSALAGAGELFF
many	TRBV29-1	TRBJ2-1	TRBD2	TGCAGCGTCGCCCCCCAAGGCCTAGCGGGAGGGGGTGAGCAGTTCTTC	CSVAPQGLAGGGEQFF
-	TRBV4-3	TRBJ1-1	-	TGCGCCAGCAGCCAGACCTCCTGGAACACTGAAGCTTTCTTT	CASSQTSWNTEAFF
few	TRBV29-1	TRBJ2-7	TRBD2	TGCAGCGTTCCCAGACCGGGGGGTTCCTACGAGCAGTACTTC	CSVPRPGGSYEQYF
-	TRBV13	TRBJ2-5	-	TGTGCCAGCAGCTTAATCGGCCTTAGCCAAGAGACCCAGTACTTC	CASSLIGLSQETQYF
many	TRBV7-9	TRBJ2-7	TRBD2	TGTGCCAGCAGCCGGACTAGGTCTTACGAGCAGTACTTC	CASSRTRSYEQYF
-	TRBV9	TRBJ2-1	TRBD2	TGTGCCAGCAGCGTAACTAGCGGGAGAGGGGACAATGAGCAGTTCTTC	CASSVTSGRGDNEQFF
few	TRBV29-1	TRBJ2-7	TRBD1	TGCAGCGTTGAAGAAGGGACAGGGCCGTCCTACGAGCAGTACTTC	CSVEEGTGPSYEQYF
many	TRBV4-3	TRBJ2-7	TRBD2	TGCGCCAGCAGCCAAGAAAAAGGACTAGCGTTTTACGAGCAGTACTTC	CASSQEKGLAFYEQYF
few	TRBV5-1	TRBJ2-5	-	TGCGCCAGCAGCTTGACTGGTTTCCTTAAAGAGACCCAGTACTTC	CASSLTGFLKETQYF
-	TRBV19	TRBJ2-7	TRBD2	TGTGCCAGTAGTATAGGACTAGCGACAACCTACGAGCAGTACTTC	CASSIGLATTYEQYF